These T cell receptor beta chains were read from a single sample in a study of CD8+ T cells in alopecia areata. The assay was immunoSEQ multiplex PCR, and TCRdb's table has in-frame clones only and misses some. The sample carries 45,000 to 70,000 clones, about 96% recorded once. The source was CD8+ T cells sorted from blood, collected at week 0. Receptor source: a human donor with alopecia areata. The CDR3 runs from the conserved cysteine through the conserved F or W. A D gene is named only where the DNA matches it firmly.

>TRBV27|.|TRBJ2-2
TGTGCCAGCAGCTATGGGACACCGAACACCGGGGAGCTGTTTTTT
CASSYGTPNTGELFF
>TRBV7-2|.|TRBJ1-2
TGTGCCAGCAGCTTTACTGGGGCCGGGAGTGGCTACACCTTC
CASSFTGAGSGYTF
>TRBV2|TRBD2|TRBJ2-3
TGTGCCAGCAGAATACCGGGACTAGCATTAGATACGCAGTATTTT
CASRIPGLALDTQYF
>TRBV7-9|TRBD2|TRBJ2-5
TGTGCCAGCAGCCCCCGACTAGCGGGTGAGGAGACCCAGTACTTC
CASSPRLAGEETQYF
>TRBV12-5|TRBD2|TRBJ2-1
TGTGCTAGTGGTTTACTATTGACTAGCGGGGGGGGAAATGAGCAGTTCTTC
CASGLLLTSGGGNEQFF
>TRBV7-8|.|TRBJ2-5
TGTGCCAGCAGCTTTTGGTCGGGCGGGCAGGGGATAGAGACCCAGTACTTC
CASSFWSGGQGIETQYF
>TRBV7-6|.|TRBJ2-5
TGTGCCAGCAGCCCGGGGCCCCAAGAGACCCAGTACTTC
CASSPGPQETQYF
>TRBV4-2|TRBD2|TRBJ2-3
TGTGCCAGCAGCCAAGATTTCCTAGCGGGGGGCACAGATACGCAGTATTTT
CASSQDFLAGGTDTQYF
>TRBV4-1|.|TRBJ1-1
TGCGCCAGCAGCCAAGATAGACAGGTCGGCACTGAAGCTTTCTTT
CASSQDRQVGTEAFF
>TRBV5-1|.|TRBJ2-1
TGCGCCAGCAGCTTGGAGTCCGGGGACTACAATGAGCAGTTCTTC
CASSLESGDYNEQFF
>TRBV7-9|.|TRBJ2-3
TGTGCCAGCAGCTTAGGGTCAGAATACCGGGCGCATTCAGATACGCAGTATTTT
CASSLGSEYRAHSDTQYF
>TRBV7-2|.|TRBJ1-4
TGTGCCAGCAGCCTCCCGTGGGCTGAAGCGGGTGAAAAACTGTTTTTT
CASSLPWAEAGEKLFF
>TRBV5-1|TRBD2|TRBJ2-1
TGCGCCAGCAGCTTGGAACTAGCGGGGGGCCCGGATGAGCAGTTCTTC
CASSLELAGGPDEQFF
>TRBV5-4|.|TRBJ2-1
TGTGCCAGCAGCGTGGGGGACGAGCAGTTCTTC
CASSVGDEQFF
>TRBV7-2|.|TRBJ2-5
TGTGCCAGCAGCTTAACCTCCTCGGGGACCCAGTACTTC
CASSLTSSGTQYF
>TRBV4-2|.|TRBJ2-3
TGTGCCAGCAGCCAATCAGGTAGCGGCCTATTCACAGATACGCAGTATTTT
CASSQSGSGLFTDTQYF
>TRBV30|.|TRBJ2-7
TGTGCCTGGAGTTTCGGAGATTACGAGCAGTACTTC
CAWSFGDYEQYF
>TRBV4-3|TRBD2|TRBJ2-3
TGCGCCAGCAGCCAATCGAGCGGGGGGGCAGATACGCAGTATTTT
CASSQSSGGADTQYF